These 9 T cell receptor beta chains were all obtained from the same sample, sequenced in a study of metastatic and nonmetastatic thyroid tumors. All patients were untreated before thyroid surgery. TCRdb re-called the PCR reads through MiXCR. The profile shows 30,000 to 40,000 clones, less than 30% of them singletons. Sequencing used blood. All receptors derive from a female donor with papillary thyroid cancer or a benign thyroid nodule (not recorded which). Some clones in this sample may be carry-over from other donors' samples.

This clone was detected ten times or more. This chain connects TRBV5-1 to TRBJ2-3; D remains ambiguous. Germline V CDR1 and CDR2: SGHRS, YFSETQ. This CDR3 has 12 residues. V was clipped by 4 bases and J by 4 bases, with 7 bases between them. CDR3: CASSGSSDTQYF. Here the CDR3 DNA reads TGCGCCAGCAGCGGATCATCAGATACGCAGTATTTT.

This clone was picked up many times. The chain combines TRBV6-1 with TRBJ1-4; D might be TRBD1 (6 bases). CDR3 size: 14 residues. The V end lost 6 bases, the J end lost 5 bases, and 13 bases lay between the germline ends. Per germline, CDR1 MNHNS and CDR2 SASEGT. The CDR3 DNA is TGTGCCAGCAGGTCGGGACATGGGAATGAAAAACTGTTTTTT. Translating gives CASRSGHGNEKLFF.

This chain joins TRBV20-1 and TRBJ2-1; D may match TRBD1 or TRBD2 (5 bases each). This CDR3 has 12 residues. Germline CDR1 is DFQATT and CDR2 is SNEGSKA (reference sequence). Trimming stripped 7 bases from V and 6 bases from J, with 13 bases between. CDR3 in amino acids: CSVAGTTNEQFF. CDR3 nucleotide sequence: TGCAGTGTTGCCGGGACCACCAATGAGCAGTTCTTC.

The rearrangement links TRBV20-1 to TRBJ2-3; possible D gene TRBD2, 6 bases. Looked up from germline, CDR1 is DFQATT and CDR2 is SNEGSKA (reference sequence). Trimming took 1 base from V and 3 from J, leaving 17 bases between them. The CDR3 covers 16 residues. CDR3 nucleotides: TGCAGTGCTAGAGCTTGGCCCGGGAGCTTGACAGATACGCAGTATTTT. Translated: CSARAWPGSLTDTQYF.

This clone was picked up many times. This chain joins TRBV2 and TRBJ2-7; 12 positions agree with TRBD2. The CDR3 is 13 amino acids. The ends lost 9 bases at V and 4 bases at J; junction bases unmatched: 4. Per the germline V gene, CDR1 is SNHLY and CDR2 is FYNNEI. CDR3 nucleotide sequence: TGTGCCAGTCTGACTAGCGGGAGATACGAGCAGTACTTC. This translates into CASLTSGRYEQYF.

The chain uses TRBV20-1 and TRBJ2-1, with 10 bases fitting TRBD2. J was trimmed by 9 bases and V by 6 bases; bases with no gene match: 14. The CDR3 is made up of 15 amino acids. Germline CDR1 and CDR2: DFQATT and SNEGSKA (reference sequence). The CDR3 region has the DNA TGCAGTGCGGACCGAGGGACTAGCGCGGGCACTGAGCAGTTCTTC. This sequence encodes CSADRGTSAGTEQFF.

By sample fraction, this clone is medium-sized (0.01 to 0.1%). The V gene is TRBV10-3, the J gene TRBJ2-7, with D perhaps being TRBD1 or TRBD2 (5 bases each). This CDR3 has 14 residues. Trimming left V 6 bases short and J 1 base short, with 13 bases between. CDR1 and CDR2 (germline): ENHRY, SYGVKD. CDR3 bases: TGTGCCATCAGATCCGGGACGGAATCCTACGAGCAGTACTTC. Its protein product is CAIRSGTESYEQYF.

CDR3 nucleotide sequence: TGTGCCAGCAGCGGTGTGACAGCTCGGTGTGGCACTGAAGCTTTCTTT. As protein: CASSGVTARCGTEAFF. The chain links TRBV9 to TRBJ1-1; D is possibly TRBD1 (5 bases). Looked up from germline, CDR1 is SGDLS and CDR2 is YYNGEE. V lost 3 bases, J lost 4 bases, and 19 bases lay in between. The CDR3 has 16 residues.

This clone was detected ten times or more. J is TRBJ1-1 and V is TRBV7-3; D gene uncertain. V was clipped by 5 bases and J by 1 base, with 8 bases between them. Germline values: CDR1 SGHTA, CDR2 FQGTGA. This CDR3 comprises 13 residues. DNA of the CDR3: TGTGCCAGCAGCCCCCTGGCGAACACTGAAGCTTTCTTT. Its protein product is CASSPLANTEAFF.